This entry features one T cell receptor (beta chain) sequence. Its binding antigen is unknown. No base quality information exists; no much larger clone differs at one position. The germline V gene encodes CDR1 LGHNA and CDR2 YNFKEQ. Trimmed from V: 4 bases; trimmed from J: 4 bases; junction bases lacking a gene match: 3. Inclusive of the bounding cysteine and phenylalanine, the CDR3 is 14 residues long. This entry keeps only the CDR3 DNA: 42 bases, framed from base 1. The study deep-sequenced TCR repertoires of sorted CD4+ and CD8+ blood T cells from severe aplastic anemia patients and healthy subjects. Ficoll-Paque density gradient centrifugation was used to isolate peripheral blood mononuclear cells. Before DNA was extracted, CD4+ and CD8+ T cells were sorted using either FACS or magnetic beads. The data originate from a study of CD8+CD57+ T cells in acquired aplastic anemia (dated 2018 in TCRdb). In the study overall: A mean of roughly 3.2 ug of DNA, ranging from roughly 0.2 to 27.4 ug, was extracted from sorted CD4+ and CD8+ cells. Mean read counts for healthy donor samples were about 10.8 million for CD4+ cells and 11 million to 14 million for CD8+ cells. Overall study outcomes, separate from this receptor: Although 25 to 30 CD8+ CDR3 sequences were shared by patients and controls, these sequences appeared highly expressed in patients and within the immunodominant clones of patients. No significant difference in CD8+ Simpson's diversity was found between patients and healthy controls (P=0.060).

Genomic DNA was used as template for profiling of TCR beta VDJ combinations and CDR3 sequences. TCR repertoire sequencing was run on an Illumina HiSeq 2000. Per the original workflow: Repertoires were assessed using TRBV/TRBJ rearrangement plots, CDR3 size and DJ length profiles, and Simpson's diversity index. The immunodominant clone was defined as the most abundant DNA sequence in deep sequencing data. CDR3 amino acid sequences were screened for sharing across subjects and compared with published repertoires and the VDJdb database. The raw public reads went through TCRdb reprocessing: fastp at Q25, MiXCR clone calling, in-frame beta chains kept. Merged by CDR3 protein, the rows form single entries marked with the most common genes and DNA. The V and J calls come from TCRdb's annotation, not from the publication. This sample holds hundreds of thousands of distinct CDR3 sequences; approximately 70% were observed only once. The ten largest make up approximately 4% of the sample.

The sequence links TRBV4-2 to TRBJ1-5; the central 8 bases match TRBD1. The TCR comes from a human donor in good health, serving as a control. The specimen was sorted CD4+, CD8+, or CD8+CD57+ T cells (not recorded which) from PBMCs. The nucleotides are TGTGCCAGCAGCCCGGACAGGGTTAATCAGCCCCAGCATTTT. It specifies CASSPDRVNQPQHF.